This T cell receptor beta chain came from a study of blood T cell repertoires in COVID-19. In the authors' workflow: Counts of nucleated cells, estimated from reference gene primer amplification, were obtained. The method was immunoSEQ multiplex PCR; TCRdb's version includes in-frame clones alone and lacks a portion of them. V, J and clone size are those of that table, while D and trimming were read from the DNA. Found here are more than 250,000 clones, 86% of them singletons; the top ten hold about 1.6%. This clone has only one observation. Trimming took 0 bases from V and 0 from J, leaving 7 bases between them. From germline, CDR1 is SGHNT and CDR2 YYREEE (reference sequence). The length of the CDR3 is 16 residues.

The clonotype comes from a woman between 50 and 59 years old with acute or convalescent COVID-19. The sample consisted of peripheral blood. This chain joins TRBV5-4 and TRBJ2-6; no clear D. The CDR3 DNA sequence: TGTGCCAGCAGCTTGGACAGTACCTCTGGGGCCAACGTCCTGACTTTC. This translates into CASSLDSTSGANVLTF. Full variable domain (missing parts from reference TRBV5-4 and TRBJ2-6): ETGVTQSPTHLIKTRGQQVTLRCSSQSGHNTVSWYQQALGQGPQFIFQYYREEENGRGNFPPRFSGLQFPNYSSELNVNALELDDSALYLCASSLDSTSGANVLTFGAGSRLTVL.